This TCR beta chain was captured in a study of shared T cell receptors in the human thymus. CDR3 size: 15 residues. V lost 0 bases, J lost 4 bases, and 7 bases lay in between. Germline lookup yields CDR1 MGHDK and CDR2 SYGVNS. Profiling relied on immunoSEQ multiplex PCR, and the TCRdb table lists in-frame clones only, not all of them. The data hold approximately 730,000 clones, with roughly 88% observed a single time. This same sample was also taken into another study, of human thymus T cells.

The specimen was thymocytes. The rearrangement joins TRBV25-1 to TRBJ1-6; a possible D gene is TRBD1 (6 bases). The TCR originated in a girl under three years old with a congenital heart defect. The CDR3 here is CASSEYTGYNSPLHF. CDR3 DNA sequence: TGTGCCAGCAGTGAATATACAGGGTATAATTCACCCCTCCACTTT. The full variable domain, rest sourced from reference TRBV25-1 and TRBJ1-6, is EADIYQTPRYLVIGTGKKITLECSQTMGHDKMYWYQQDPGMELHLIHYSYGVNSTEKGDLSSESTVSRIRTEHFPLTLESARPSHTSQYLCASSEYTGYNSPLHFGNGTRLTVT.